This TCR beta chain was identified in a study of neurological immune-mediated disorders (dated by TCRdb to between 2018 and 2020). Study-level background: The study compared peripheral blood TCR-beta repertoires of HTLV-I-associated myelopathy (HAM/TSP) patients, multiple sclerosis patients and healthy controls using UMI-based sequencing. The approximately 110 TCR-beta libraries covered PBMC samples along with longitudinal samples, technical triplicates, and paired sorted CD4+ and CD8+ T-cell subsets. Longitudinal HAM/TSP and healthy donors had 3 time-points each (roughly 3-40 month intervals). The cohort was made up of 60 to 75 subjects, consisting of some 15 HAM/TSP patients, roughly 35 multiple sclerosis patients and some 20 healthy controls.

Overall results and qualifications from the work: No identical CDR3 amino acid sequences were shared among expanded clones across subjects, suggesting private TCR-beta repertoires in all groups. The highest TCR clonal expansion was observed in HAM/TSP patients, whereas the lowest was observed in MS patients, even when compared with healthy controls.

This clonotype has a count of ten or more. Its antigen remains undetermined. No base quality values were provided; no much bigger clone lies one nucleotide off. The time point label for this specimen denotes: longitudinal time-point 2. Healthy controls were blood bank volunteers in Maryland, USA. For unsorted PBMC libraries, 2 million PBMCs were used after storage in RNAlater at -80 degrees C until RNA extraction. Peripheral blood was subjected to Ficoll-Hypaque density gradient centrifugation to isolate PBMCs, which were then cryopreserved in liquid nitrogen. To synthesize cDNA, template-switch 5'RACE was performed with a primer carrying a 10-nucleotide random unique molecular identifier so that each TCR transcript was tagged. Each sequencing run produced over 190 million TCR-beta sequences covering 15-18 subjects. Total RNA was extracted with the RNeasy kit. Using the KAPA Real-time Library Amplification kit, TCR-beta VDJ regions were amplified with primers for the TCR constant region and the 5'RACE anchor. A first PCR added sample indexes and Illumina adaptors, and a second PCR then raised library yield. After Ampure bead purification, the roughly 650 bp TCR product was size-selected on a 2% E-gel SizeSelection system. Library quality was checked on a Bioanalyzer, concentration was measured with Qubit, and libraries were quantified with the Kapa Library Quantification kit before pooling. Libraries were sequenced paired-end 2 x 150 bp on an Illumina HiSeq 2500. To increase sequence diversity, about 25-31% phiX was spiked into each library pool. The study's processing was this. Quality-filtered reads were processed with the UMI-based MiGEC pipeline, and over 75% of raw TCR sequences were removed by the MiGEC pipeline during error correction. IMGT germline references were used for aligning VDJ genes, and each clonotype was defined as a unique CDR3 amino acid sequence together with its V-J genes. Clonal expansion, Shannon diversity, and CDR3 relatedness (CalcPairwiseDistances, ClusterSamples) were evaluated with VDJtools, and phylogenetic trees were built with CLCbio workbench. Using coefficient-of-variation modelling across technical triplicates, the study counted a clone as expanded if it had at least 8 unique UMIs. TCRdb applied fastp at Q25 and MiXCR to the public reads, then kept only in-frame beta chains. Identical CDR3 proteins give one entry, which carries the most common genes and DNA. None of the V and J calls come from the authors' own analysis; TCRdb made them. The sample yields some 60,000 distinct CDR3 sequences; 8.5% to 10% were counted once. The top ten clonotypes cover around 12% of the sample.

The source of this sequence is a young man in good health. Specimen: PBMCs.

The encoded CDR3 is CASSLFGAHEQFF. In nucleotide form, the sequence is TGCGCCAGCAGCTTGTTCGGGGCCCATGAGCAGTTCTTC. The sequence links TRBV5-1 to TRBJ2-1; the D gene could be either TRBD1 or TRBD2, each agreeing at 5 bases. The V and J ends are trimmed by 1 base and 8 bases, leaving 10 bases between them. The germline V gene gives CDR1 as SGHRS and CDR2 as YFSETQ. The CDR3 sequence holds 13 residues, the cysteine and phenylalanine included. Of all the DNA, just the CDR3 is kept, 39 bases in frame from base 1.